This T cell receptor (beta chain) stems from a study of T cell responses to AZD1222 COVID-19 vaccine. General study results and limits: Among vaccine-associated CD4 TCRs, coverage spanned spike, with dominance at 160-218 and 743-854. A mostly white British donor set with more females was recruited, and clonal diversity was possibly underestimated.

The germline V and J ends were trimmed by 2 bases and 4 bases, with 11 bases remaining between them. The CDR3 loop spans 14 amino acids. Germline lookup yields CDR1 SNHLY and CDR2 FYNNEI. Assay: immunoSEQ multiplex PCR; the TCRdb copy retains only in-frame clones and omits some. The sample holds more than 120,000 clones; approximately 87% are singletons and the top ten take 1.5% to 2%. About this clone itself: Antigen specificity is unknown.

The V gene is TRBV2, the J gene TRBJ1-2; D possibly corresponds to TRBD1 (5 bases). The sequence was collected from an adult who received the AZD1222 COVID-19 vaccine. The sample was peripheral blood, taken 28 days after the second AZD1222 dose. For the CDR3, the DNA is TGTGCCAGCAGTGAATATGGGACGGTCTATGGCTACACCTTC. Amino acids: CASSEYGTVYGYTF.